The 9 T cell receptor beta chains given below trace back to one sample, sequenced in a study of T cells after yellow fever vaccination. Using its own MiXCR run on the 5' RACE reads, TCRdb lists one record per CDR3 protein. The top ten clones hold around 34% of a sample with about 57,000 distinct CDR3 sequences, approximately 8% of them seen once. Here the sequenced sample was CD8+ T cells sorted from PBMCs, taken 15 days after the yellow fever booster vaccination. Every receptor here comes from a man aged 30 to 45 who received the YFV17D yellow fever vaccine.

This clonotype was recorded at least ten times. This CDR3 is CASSFGDTQYF. The CDR3 DNA sequence: TGTGCCAGCAGCTTCGGAGATACGCAGTATTTT. This chain joins TRBV7-2 and TRBJ2-3; D unclear. The V and J ends lost 3 bases and 5 bases respectively, with 3 bases between them. This CDR3 region has 11 residues. The germline V gene encodes CDR1 SGHTA and CDR2 FQGNSA.

This clonotype occurred many times. The rearrangement links TRBV29-1 to TRBJ2-1; 12 bases agree with TRBD2. The CDR3 sequence is 17 residues long. J lost 0 bases, V lost 5 bases, and 8 bases had no gene match. Germline V gives CDR1 SQVTM, CDR2 ANQGSEA. The CDR3 DNA is TGCAGCGTTTCCGGGACTAGCGGGCCGAGCTCCTACAATGAGCAGTTCTTC. This encodes CSVSGTSGPSSYNEQFF.

V is TRBV19 and J is TRBJ2-7; TRBD1 aligns across 11 bases. Germline-derived CDR1 and CDR2 are LNHDA and SQIVND (reference sequence). There are 14 residues in the CDR3. V gave up 7 bases and J gave up 3 bases; unmatched junction bases: 5. CDR3 sequence reads: CASTTGTGGYEQYF. In DNA, the CDR3 is TGTGCCAGTACCACGGGGACAGGGGGCTACGAGCAGTACTTC.

This clonotype was seen many times. The rearrangement joins TRBV6-1 to TRBJ2-3; a possible D gene is TRBD1 (7 bases). Germline V gene sequence: CDR1 MNHNS, CDR2 SASEGT. V was clipped by 6 bases and J by 3 bases, with 13 bases between them. The CDR3 totals 14 residues. CDR3 sequence: CASRQTGRTDTQYF. The DNA of the CDR3 is TGTGCCAGCAGGCAGACAGGGAGGACAGATACGCAGTATTTT.

The sample holds many counts of this clonotype. The V call is TRBV19, the J call TRBJ2-7; D gene ambiguous. The V and J ends lost 2 bases and 7 bases respectively, with 15 bases between them. The CDR3 length is 14 residues. The germline V gene has CDR1 LNHDA and CDR2 SQIVND (reference sequence). As DNA, the CDR3 is TGTGCCAGTAGTATATACGCCGGCACACCGGAGCAGTACTTC. Protein product: CASSIYAGTPEQYF.

This clonotype came up many times. The V and J genes are TRBV5-1 and TRBJ1-1; no reliable D call. Trimming took 4 bases from V and 2 from J, leaving 6 bases between them. Germline values: CDR1 SGHRS, CDR2 YFSETQ. The CDR3 consists of 12 residues. The CDR3 loop reads CASSVGNTEAFF. The DNA of the CDR3 is TGCGCCAGCAGCGTCGGAAACACTGAAGCTTTCTTT.

This clonotype was found many times. J is TRBJ2-7 and V is TRBV4-1; a weak D match, TRBD2 (7 bases). CDR3 length: 14 residues. Germline V gives CDR1 MGHRA, CDR2 YSYEKL. V gave up 0 bases and J gave up 6 bases, with 12 bases separating them. In DNA, the CDR3 is TGCGCCAGCAGCCAAGAGGGGGGGCGGCGCGAGCAGTACTTC. It encodes CASSQEGGRREQYF.

Ten or more counts support this clonotype. CDR3 residues: CASSRPHNEQFF. The CDR3 coding sequence is TGTGCCAGCAGTAGACCCCACAATGAGCAGTTCTTC. This chain joins TRBV28 and TRBJ2-1, with D hard to call. Germline-derived CDR1 and CDR2 are MDHEN and SYDVKM. The CDR3 is made up of 12 amino acids. V lost 5 bases, J lost 5 bases, and 7 bases lay in between. The variable domain in full, completed from reference TRBV28 and TRBJ2-1, reads DVKVTQSSRYLVKRTGEKVFLECVQDMDHENMFWYRQDPGLGLRLIYFSYDVKMKEKGDIPEGYSVSREKKERFSLILESASTNQTSMYLCASSRPHNEQFFGPGTRLTVL.

This clonotype was counted ten times or more. V usage is TRBV15 and J usage is TRBJ2-5; D is undetermined. Trimming pared 0 bases from V and 5 bases from J, leaving 4 bases between. The CDR3 contains 12 residues. CDR1 and CDR2 (germline): LNHNV, YYDKDF (reference sequence). CDR3: CATSRDSETQYF. Written as DNA, the CDR3 is TGTGCCACCAGCAGAGATAGTGAGACCCAGTACTTC.